This paragraph reports one TCR beta chain. Its cognate antigen has yet to be identified. Per-base qualities were not stored, and no clone one base away is much larger. Libraries were constructed by the immunoSEQ multiplex PCR assay. The authors' analysis ran thus. A statistical classification framework was built for diagnosing cytomegalovirus status from the catalog of TCR beta chain sequences. The immuneACCESS repertoire file appears here via TCRdb, limited to in-frame rearrangements. These files lack a portion of the clones; in checked studies, under half of the deficit traces to unresolved V genes, and the cause of the others is not known. Clone size and the V and J calls come from that table; the DNA yielded D and trimming. This sample holds approximately 270,000 clones; about 88% were observed only once. Together, the top ten hold around 12% of the sample. The source of the sample is a study of cytomegalovirus exposure and HLA in healthy donors (dated by TCRdb to about 2017). As for the study more broadly: The 650 to 800 repertoires of the first cohort and the approximately 110 validation repertoires were produced on the same platform, according to a later analysis. The study was designed to test whether signatures of past pathogen exposure could be identified by cataloging public T cell receptors. In addition to the first cohort of 666 subjects, a separate validation cohort of under 150 different subjects was used. High-throughput TCR immunosequencing, statistical association of individual TCRs with disease status, and machine learning were combined to predict cytomegalovirus infection status.

The donors were included in the validation cohort of roughly 130 subjects, a group kept apart from the roughly 610-subject first cohort. The study at large found these results: While some public TCRs were present in many individuals, most TCR sequences turned up only very rarely across donors. In the study, some 180 TCR beta chains were listed as associated with cytomegalovirus. Three of the identified cytomegalovirus-associated TCR beta chains were confirmed in vitro to be specific for cytomegalovirus antigens. The classifier was reported to diagnose cytomegalovirus status with high specificity and sensitivity in both the original and validation cohorts. Of the cluster scores, roughly 95% were above 0 in a later analysis, which found that TCRs clustered in the first cohort also tended to co-occur in the 120 validation repertoires. The authors suggested that the approach could potentially be extended to other disease states and immunological phenotypes. All 120 or so repertoires were used to score co-occurrence in the validation cohort in a later analysis, because that analysis had no HLA typing for the cohort.

Sequencing was carried out using PBMCs. The TCR was taken from a man aged 18 to 29 in good health and CMV-seropositive.

The DNA sequence is given as TGTGCCAGCAGTGACCCCCCCGGGGGCGGCTACACCTTC. Its product reads: CASSDPPGGGYTF. This chain is built from TRBV25-1 and TRBJ1-2, with TRBD1 tentatively as D gene (6 bases match). V sheds 3 bases and J sheds 8 bases, leaving 13 bases between their ends. Sequences MGHDK (CDR1) and SYGVNS (CDR2) are obtained from the germline V gene. The CDR3 contains 13 residues, cysteine and phenylalanine counted. CDR3 DNA is the only sequence kept; it has 39 bases, read in frame from the first base.